Detailed here is one T cell receptor (beta chain). Its antigen is currently unknown. These data are taken from a study of blood T cells in healthy people across ages. Study-wide results and limits: With age, beta diversity per million T cells declined roughly linearly, significantly by approximately 40. In long-lived donors, naive CD4+ cell counts and diversity exceeded those of aged donors.

This CDR3 is 16 amino acids long. A sample-barcoded 5' primer and a J-beta primer mix were used in a second PCR of about 6 to 11 cycles. Each cDNA molecule carried a tag from a template-switch adaptor that contained 12 random nucleotides. TCRdb re-analysed the 5' RACE reads in MiXCR, keeping a single row per CDR3 protein. The sample has 1,500,000 or so distinct CDR3 sequences, approximately 43% seen once. This sequence joins TRBV21-1 and TRBJ2-1. TRBV21-1 is a pseudogene locus. This receptor was taken from a woman under 30 in good health. Material: blood. The CDR3 reads CASSKGCDISYNEQFF. DNA for the CDR3: TGTGCCAGCAGCAAAGGGTGCGACATTTCCTACAATGAGCAGTTCTTC.